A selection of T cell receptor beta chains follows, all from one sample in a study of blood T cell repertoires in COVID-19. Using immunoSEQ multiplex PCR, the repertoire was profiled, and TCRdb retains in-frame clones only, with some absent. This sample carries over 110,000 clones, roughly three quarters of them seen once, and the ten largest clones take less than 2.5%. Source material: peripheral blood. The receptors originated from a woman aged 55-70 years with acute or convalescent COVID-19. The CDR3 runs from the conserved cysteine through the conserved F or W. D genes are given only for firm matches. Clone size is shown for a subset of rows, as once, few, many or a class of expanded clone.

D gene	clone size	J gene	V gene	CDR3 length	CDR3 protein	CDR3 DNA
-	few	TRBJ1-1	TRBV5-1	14	CASGAQTGNTEAFF	TGCGCCAGCGGAGCCCAGACAGGGAACACTGAAGCTTTCTTT
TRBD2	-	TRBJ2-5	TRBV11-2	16	CASSLGGTSGRETQYF	TGTGCCAGCAGCTTAGGCGGGACTAGCGGGAGAGAGACCCAGTACTTC
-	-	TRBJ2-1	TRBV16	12	CASSPNLWEQFF	TGTGCCAGCAGCCCTAATCTTTGGGAGCAGTTCTTC
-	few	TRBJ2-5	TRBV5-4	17	CASSLEAGGTGQETQYF	TGTGCCAGCAGCTTGGAAGCAGGGGGGACGGGACAAGAGACCCAGTACTTC
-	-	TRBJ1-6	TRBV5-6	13	CASSLVQGSPLHF	TGTGCCAGCAGCTTGGTGCAGGGATCACCCCTCCACTTT
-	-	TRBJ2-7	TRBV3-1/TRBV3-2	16	CASSQERGTISYEQYF	TGTGCCAGCAGCCAAGAGAGGGGGACCATATCCTACGAGCAGTACTTC
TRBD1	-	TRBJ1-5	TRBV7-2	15	CASSFQDRGNQPQHF	TGTGCCAGCAGCTTTCAGGACAGGGGTAATCAGCCCCAGCATTTT
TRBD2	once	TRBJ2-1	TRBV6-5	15	CASRTIAGFRNEQFF	TGTGCCAGCAGAACTATAGCGGGGTTTAGGAATGAGCAGTTCTTC
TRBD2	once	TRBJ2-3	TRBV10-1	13	CASSRLAGDPPYF	TGCGCCAGCAGTCGACTAGCGGGAGACCCCCCGTATTTT
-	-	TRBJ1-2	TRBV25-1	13	CASSAGTFYGYTF	TGTGCCAGCAGCGCCGGGACTTTCTATGGCTACACCTTC
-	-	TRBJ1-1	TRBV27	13	CASSFGMNTEAFF	TGTGCCAGCAGTTTCGGGATGAACACTGAAGCTTTCTTT
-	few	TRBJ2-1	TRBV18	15	CASSREQGSYNEQFF	TGTGCCAGCTCACGGGAACAGGGCTCCTACAATGAGCAGTTCTTC
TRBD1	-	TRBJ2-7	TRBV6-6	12	CASRRQGGEQYF	TGTGCCAGCAGACGACAGGGTGGGGAGCAGTACTTC
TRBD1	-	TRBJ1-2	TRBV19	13	CASSISEGAGYTF	TGTGCCAGTAGTATCTCCGAGGGGGCCGGCTACACCTTC
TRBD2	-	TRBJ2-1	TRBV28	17	CASSLILSGRNKNEQFF	TGTGCCAGCAGTTTAATACTTAGCGGGAGGAATAAGAATGAGCAGTTCTTC
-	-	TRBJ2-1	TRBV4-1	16	CASSQDRQDLYNEQFF	TGCGCCAGCAGCCAAGACAGACAGGATCTCTACAATGAGCAGTTCTTC
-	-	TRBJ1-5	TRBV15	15	CATSKGGGRNQPQHF	TGTGCCACCAGTAAAGGGGGGGGAAGGAATCAGCCCCAGCATTTT
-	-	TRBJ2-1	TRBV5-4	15	CASSLGGIGGNEQFF	TGTGCCAGCAGCTTGGGTGGGATCGGGGGCAATGAGCAGTTCTTC
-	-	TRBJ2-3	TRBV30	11	CAWSPYSTQYF	TGTGCCTGGAGCCCGTACAGTACGCAGTATTTT